Listed below are T cell receptor beta chains from one sample, sequenced in a study of human T cells and chemical hapten exposure. TCRdb itself ran the RACE reads through MiXCR, one entry per CDR3 protein. The table shows about 200,000 distinct CDR3 sequences, with 20% to 25% occurring only once. Sequencing was performed on whole blood, taken in connection with sensitization to the hapten diphenylcyclopropenone (DPC). Receptors originate from a woman in her thirties or forties with alopecia areata. Some clones in this sample may be carry-over from other donors' samples. CDR3s include the opening cysteine and the closing phenylalanine or tryptophan. The D gene is left open where the match is weak. Clone size is given for some rows only: seen once, a few or many times, or a class if the clone is expanded.

V gene	D gene	clone size	J gene	CDR3 protein	CDR3 DNA
TRBV7-2	TRBD1	few	TRBJ1-3	CASSLAPGQGVYF	TGTGCCAGCAGCTTAGCGCCGGGACAGGGAGTATATTTT
TRBV5-1	NA	few	TRBJ2-5	CASSPGDSHQETQYF	TGCGCCAGCAGCCCCGGAGACAGCCACCAAGAGACCCAGTACTTC
TRBV28	TRBD1	NA	TRBJ1-1	CASSVQGKGMAFF	TGTGCCAGCAGTGTACAGGGGAAGGGTATGGCTTTCTTT
TRBV28	TRBD1	NA	TRBJ2-7	CASTPDSRGGAWYEQYF	TGTGCCAGCACCCCAGATTCAAGAGGGGGCGCGTGGTACGAGCAGTACTTC
TRBV5-1	NA	NA	TRBJ2-7	CASSLNLGGHEQYF	TGCGCCAGCAGCTTGAACCTGGGCGGCCACGAGCAGTACTTC
TRBV9	NA	few	TRBJ2-2	CASSVDRGELFF	TGTGCCAGCAGCGTAGACCGCGGGGAGCTGTTTTTT
TRBV15	NA	NA	TRBJ1-1	CATSSDVNTEAFF	TGTGCCACCAGCAGTGACGTTAACACTGAAGCTTTCTTT
TRBV7-9	NA	NA	TRBJ2-1	CASSQKDNNEQFF	TGTGCCAGCAGCCAAAAAGATAACAATGAGCAGTTCTTC
TRBV20-1	TRBD2	many	TRBJ2-5	CSAGRGRGETQYF	TGCAGTGCCGGTCGCGGGAGAGGAGAGACCCAGTACTTC
TRBV20-1	NA	NA	TRBJ2-7	CSARGLGSYEQYF	TGCAGTGCTAGAGGCCTGGGCTCCTACGAGCAGTACTTC
TRBV27	TRBD1	NA	TRBJ2-7	CASSFLYRGFLYEQYF	TGTGCCAGCAGTTTCCTCTACAGGGGCTTCCTCTACGAGCAGTACTTC
TRBV29-1	NA	NA	TRBJ2-2	CSVTILNTGELFF	TGCAGCGTTACTATATTGAACACCGGGGAGCTGTTTTTT
TRBV7-2	NA	few	TRBJ1-2	CASSLGRRTDNYGYTF	TGTGCCAGCAGCTTAGGAAGAAGGACAGATAACTATGGCTACACCTTC
TRBV4-3	TRBD2	NA	TRBJ2-5	CASSQDLREVGTQYF	TGCGCCAGCAGCCAAGATCTTCGGGAGGTTGGGACCCAGTACTTC
TRBV20-1	TRBD1	few	TRBJ2-7	CSAANRQGAYEQYF	TGCAGTGCAGCCAATCGACAGGGGGCCTACGAGCAGTACTTC
TRBV5-5	NA	many	TRBJ2-3	CASSLGQLSTDTQYF	TGTGCCAGCAGCTTGGGACAGCTATCCACAGATACGCAGTATTTT
TRBV20-1	TRBD2	NA	TRBJ2-1	CSAKSWTSGNSYNEQFF	TGCAGTGCGAAATCGTGGACTAGCGGGAACTCCTACAATGAGCAGTTCTTC
TRBV28	NA	NA	TRBJ2-3	CASSAPGRRSQPQYF	TGTGCCAGCAGTGCTCCGGGACGGAGGTCCCAGCCCCAGTATTTT
TRBV20-1	NA	few	TRBJ2-7	CSAPSFGGRAYEQYF	TGCAGTGCTCCGAGTTTTGGGGGCAGGGCGTACGAGCAGTACTTC
TRBV27	NA	few	TRBJ1-4	CASRRSGTNEKLFF	TGTGCCAGCCGCAGGTCGGGGACTAATGAAAAACTGTTTTTT
TRBV5-1	NA	NA	TRBJ2-5	CASSYRTAETQYF	TGCGCCAGCAGCTATCGGACAGCAGAGACCCAGTACTTC
TRBV12-3/TRBV12-4	NA	NA	TRBJ1-3	CASGRERHTIYF	TGTGCCAGCGGAAGGGAACGGCACACCATATATTTT
TRBV6-5	TRBD2	few	TRBJ2-1	CASSPGLAGGGNEQFF	TGTGCCAGCAGCCCCGGTCTAGCGGGAGGGGGCAATGAGCAGTTCTTC
TRBV27	NA	NA	TRBJ2-2	CATRWGYSNTGELFF	TGTGCCACCCGCTGGGGGTACTCGAACACCGGGGAGCTGTTTTTT
TRBV6-5	NA	NA	TRBJ2-3	CASSTGSTDTQYF	TGTGCCAGCAGTACCGGGAGTACAGATACGCAGTATTTT
TRBV27	TRBD2	NA	TRBJ2-1	CASSRTSGYNEQFF	TGTGCCAGCAGCAGGACTAGCGGGTACAATGAGCAGTTCTTC
TRBV2	NA	NA	TRBJ1-2	CASSEGRGGDYGYTF	TGTGCCAGCAGTGAGGGGAGGGGTGGAGACTATGGCTACACCTTC
TRBV20-1	TRBD2	NA	TRBJ2-1	CSARVGGTSGILEQFF	TGCAGTGCTAGAGTAGGTGGGACTAGCGGGATCCTTGAGCAGTTCTTC
TRBV7-2	TRBD2	NA	TRBJ2-7	CASSPRGTSFEQYF	TGTGCCAGCAGCCCTCGGGGGACTAGCTTCGAGCAGTACTTC
TRBV18	TRBD1	NA	TRBJ1-1	CASSLAEGQGRTEAFF	TGTGCCAGCTCACTGGCAGAGGGACAGGGAAGGACTGAAGCTTTCTTT
TRBV29-1	TRBD1	few	TRBJ1-1	CSVDRAATEAFF	TGCAGCGTAGACAGGGCGGCCACTGAAGCTTTCTTT
TRBV18	NA	few	TRBJ1-1	CASSPSYGNTEAFF	TGTGCCAGCTCACCCTCCTACGGGAACACTGAAGCTTTCTTT
TRBV4-2	NA	many	TRBJ2-5	CASSQDSKQETQYF	TGTGCCAGCAGCCAAGACTCGAAACAAGAGACCCAGTACTTC
TRBV29-1	NA	NA	TRBJ1-1	CSVEDLNTEAFF	TGCAGCGTTGAGGACTTGAACACTGAAGCTTTCTTT
TRBV4-1	TRBD1	NA	TRBJ1-6	CASSQGGGQGNSPLHF	TGCGCCAGCAGCCAAGGGGGAGGACAGGGCAATTCACCCCTCCACTTT
TRBV6-2/TRBV6-3	TRBD1	few	TRBJ1-1	CASSFPMTGTRNTEAFF	TGTGCCAGCAGTTTCCCAATGACAGGGACAAGGAACACTGAAGCTTTCTTT
TRBV6-2/TRBV6-3	NA	few	TRBJ2-7	CASSYGRASSYEQYF	TGTGCCAGCAGTTATGGGCGGGCGAGCTCCTACGAGCAGTACTTC
TRBV10-3	TRBD1	few	TRBJ2-7	CAISEPDRRRGYF	TGTGCCATCAGTGAGCCGGACAGGCGAAGGGGGTACTTC
TRBV4-2	TRBD2	few	TRBJ2-1	CASSQVYSGGKNEQFF	TGTGCCAGCAGCCAAGTGTATTCGGGAGGAAAGAATGAGCAGTTCTTC
TRBV7-2	TRBD1	NA	TRBJ1-2	CASSLGDRGGYTF	TGTGCCAGCAGCTTAGGGGACAGGGGTGGCTACACCTTC
TRBV29-1	TRBD2	many	TRBJ2-3	CSVRTSGTTDTQYF	TGCAGCGTCCGGACTAGCGGAACCACAGATACGCAGTATTTT
TRBV7-2	NA	few	TRBJ2-4	CASSLMGRGGKNIQYF	TGTGCCAGCAGCTTAATGGGCAGGGGAGGCAAAAACATTCAGTACTTC
TRBV9	NA	NA	TRBJ2-7	CASSVGGEPYEQYF	TGTGCCAGCAGCGTAGGCGGGGAGCCCTACGAGCAGTACTTC
TRBV28	NA	many	TRBJ2-7	CASRTPGRSYEQYF	TGTGCCAGCAGGACCCCGGGACGTTCCTACGAGCAGTACTTC
TRBV20-1	TRBD2	NA	TRBJ2-7	CSARVGGRDYEQYF	TGCAGTGCTAGAGTGGGCGGGAGGGATTACGAGCAGTACTTC
TRBV5-1	NA	few	TRBJ1-1	CASSWDQNTEAFF	TGCGCCAGCAGTTGGGACCAGAACACTGAAGCTTTCTTT
TRBV7-2	NA	NA	TRBJ2-7	CASGQHYEQYF	TGTGCCAGCGGGCAGCACTACGAGCAGTACTTC
TRBV7-2	TRBD1	few	TRBJ1-5	CASSLGQGAGSNQPQHF	TGTGCCAGCAGCTTAGGACAGGGGGCCGGAAGCAATCAGCCCCAGCATTTT